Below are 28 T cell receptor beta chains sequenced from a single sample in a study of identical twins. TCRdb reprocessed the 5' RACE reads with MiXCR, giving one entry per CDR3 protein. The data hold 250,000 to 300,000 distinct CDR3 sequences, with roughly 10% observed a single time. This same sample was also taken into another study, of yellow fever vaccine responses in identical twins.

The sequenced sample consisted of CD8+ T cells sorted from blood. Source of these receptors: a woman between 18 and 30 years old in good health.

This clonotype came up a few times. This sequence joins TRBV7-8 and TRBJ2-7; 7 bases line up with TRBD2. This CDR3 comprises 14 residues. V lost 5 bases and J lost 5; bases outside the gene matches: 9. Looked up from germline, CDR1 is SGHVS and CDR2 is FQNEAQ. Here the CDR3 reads CASSPRTSKHEQYF. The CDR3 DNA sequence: TGTGCCAGCAGCCCACGGACTAGTAAGCACGAGCAGTACTTC.

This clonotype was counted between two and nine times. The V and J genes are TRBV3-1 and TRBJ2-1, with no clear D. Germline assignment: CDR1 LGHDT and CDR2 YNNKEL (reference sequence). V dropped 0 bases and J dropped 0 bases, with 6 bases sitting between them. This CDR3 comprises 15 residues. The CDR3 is CASSQETVSYNEQFF. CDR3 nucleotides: TGTGCCAGCAGCCAAGAGACGGTCTCCTACAATGAGCAGTTCTTC.

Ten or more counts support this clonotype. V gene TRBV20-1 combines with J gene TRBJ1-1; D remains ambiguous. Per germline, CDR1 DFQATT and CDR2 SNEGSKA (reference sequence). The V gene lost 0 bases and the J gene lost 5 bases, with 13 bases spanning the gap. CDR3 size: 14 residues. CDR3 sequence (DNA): TGCAGTGCTAGAGATCTCTGGGGTTGGACTGAAGCTTTCTTT. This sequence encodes CSARDLWGWTEAFF.

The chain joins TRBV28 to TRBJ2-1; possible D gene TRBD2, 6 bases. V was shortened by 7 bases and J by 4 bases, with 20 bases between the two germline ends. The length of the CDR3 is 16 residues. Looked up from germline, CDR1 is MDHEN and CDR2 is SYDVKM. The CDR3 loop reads CASTHSEGLPYNEQFF. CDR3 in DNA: TGTGCCAGCACCCACTCAGAGGGACTTCCTTACAATGAGCAGTTCTTC.

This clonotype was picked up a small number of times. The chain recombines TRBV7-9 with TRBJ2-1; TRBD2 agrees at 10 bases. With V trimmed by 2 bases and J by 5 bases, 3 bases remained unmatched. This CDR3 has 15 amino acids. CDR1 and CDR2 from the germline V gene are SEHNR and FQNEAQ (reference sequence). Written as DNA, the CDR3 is TGTGCCAGCAGCTTATTACTAGCGGGAAACAATGAGCAGTTCTTC. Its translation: CASSLLLAGNNEQFF.

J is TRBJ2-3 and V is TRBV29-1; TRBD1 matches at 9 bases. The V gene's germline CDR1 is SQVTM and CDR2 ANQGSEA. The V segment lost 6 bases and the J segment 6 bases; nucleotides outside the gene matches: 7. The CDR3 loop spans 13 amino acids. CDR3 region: CSVWNRGQDTQYF. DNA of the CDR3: TGCAGCGTGTGGAACAGGGGGCAGGATACGCAGTATTTT.

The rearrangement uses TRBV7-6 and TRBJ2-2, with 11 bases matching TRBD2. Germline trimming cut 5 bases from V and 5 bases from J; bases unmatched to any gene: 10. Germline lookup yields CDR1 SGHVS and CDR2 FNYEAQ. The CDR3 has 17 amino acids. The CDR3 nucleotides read TGTGCCAGCAGCGATGCCTTAGCGGGAGGGGTTACCGGGGAGCTGTTTTTT. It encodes CASSDALAGGVTGELFF.

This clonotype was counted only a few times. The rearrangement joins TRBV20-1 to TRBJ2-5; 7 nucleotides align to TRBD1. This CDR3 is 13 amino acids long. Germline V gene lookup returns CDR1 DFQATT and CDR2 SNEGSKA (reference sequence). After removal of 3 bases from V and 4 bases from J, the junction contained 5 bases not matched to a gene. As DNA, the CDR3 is TGCAGTGCTAGGGAACAGGGGTCAGAGACCCAGTACTTC. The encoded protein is CSAREQGSETQYF.

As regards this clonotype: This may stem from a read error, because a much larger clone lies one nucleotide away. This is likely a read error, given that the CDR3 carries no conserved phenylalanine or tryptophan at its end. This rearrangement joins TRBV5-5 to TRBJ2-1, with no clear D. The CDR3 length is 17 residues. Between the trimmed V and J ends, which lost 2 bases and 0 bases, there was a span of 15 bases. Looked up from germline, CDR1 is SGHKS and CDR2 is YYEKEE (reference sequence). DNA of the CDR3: TGTGCCAGCAGCTTAAACCTCGACATCCTCTCCTACAATGAGCAGTTCCTC. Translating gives CASSLNLDILSYNEQFL.

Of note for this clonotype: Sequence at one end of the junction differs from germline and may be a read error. CDR3 sequence: CVSSQAAGAGNEQFF. The CDR3 DNA is TGTGTCAGCAGCCAAGCGGCGGGGGCCGGGAATGAGCAGTTCTTC. V usage is TRBV4-2 and J usage is TRBJ2-1, with D perhaps matching TRBD2 (7 bases). CDR3 length: 15 amino acids. The germline V gene encodes CDR1 LGHNA and CDR2 YNFKEQ.

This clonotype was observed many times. The CDR3 DNA reads as TGTGCCAGCAGTACAGGGGGTACTGAAGCTTTCTTT. Residues: CASSTGGTEAFF. This chain links TRBV7-9 with TRBJ1-1; 8 nucleotides agree with TRBD1. V lost 6 bases to trimming and J lost 5 bases; unmatched junction nucleotides: 2. This CDR3 contains 12 residues. Per germline, CDR1 SEHNR and CDR2 FQNEAQ (reference sequence).

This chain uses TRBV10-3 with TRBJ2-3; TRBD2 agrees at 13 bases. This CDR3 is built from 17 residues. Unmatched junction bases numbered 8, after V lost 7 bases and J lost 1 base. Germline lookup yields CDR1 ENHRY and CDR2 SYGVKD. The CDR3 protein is CAIKERTSGGGTDTQYF. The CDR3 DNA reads TGTGCCATCAAAGAAAGGACTAGCGGGGGCGGCACAGATACGCAGTATTTT.

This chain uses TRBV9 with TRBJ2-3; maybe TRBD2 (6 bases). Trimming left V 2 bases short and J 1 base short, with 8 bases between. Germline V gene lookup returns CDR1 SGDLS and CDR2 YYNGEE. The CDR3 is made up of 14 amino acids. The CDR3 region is CASSVSGGTDTQYF. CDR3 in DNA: TGTGCCAGCAGCGTTAGCGGTGGCACAGATACGCAGTATTTT.

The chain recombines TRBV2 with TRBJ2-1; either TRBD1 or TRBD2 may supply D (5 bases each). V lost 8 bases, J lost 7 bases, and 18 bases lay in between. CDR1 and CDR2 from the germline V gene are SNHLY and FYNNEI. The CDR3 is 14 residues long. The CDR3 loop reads CASLAAPGANEQFF. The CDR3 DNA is TGTGCCAGCCTCGCGGCTCCCGGGGCTAATGAGCAGTTCTTC.

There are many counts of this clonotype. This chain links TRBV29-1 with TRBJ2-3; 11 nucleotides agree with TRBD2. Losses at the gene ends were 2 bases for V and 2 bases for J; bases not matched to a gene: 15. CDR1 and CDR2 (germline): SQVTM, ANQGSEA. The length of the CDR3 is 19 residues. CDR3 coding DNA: TGCAGCGTTGAAAATCCCCTAGCGGGAGGTCCCGAGCCCACAGATACGCAGTATTTT. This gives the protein CSVENPLAGGPEPTDTQYF.

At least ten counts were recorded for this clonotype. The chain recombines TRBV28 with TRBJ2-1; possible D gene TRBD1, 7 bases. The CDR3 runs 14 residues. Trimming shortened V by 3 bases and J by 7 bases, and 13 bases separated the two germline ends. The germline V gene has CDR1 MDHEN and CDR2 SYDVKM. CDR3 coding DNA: TGTGCCAGCAGTTTTGCAGGGGGGTTTAATGAGCAGTTCTTC. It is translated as CASSFAGGFNEQFF.

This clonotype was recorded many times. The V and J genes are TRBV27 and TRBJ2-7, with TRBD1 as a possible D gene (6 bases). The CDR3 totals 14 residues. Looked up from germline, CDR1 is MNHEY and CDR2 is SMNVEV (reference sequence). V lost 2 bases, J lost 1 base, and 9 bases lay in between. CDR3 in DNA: TGTGCCAGCAGTTTACAGGGGAGTTCCTACGAGCAGTACTTC. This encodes CASSLQGSSYEQYF.

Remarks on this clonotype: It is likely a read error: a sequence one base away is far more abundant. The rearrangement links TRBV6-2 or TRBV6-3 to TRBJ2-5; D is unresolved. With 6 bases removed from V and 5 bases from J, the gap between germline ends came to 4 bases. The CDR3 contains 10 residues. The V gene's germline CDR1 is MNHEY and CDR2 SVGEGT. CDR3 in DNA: TGTGCCAGCAGGGCGGAGACCCAGTACTTC. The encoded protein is CASRAETQYF.

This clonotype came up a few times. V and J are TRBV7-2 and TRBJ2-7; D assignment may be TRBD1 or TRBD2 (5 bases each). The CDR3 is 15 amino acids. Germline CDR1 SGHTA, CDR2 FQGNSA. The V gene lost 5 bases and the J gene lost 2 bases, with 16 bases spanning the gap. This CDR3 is CASSRRGGDTYEQYF. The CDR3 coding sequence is TGTGCCAGCAGCCGCCGGGGCGGAGATACCTACGAGCAGTACTTC.

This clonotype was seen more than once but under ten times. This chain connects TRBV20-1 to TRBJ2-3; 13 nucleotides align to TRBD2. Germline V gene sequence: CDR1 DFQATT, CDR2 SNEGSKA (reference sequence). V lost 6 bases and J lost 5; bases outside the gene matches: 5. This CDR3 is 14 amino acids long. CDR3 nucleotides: TGCAGTGCGCCGACTAGCGGGAGGATAGATACGCAGTATTTT. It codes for CSAPTSGRIDTQYF.

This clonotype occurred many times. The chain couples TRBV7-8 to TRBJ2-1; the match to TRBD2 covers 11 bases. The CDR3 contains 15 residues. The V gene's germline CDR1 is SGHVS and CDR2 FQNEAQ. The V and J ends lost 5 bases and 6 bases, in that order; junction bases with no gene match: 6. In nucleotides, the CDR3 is TGTGCCAGCAGCCTTCCGGGACTAGCGGTCAATGAGCAGTTCTTC. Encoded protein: CASSLPGLAVNEQFF.

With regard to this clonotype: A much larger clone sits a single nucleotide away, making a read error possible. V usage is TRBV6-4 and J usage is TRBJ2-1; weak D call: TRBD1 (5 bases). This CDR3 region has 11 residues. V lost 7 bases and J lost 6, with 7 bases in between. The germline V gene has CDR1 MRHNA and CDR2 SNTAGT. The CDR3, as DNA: TGTGCCAGCATCCAGGGCAATGAGCAGTTCTTC. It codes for CASIQGNEQFF.

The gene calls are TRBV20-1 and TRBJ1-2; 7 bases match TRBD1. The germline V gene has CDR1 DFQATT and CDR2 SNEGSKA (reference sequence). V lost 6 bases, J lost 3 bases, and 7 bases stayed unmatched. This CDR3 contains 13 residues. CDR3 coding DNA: TGCAGTGCAATCGACAGGGCGGACTATGGCTACACCTTC. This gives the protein CSAIDRADYGYTF.

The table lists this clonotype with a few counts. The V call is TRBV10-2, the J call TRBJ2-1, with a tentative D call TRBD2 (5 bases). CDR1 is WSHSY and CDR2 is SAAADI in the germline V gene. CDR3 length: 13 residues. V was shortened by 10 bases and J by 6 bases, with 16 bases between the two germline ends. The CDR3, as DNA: TGCGCCACTACAAACGGACTGCTCAATGAGCAGTTCTTC. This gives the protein CATTNGLLNEQFF.

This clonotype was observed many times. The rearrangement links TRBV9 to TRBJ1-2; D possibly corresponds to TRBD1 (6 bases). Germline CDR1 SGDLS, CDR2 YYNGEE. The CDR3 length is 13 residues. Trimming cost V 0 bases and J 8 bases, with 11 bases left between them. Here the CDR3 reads CASSVAGGLGYTF. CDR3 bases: TGTGCCAGCAGCGTAGCTGGGGGCTTAGGCTACACCTTC.

DNA of the CDR3: TGTGCCAGCAGCCCGAAGACTAGCGGGAGTACAGATACGCAGTATTTT. Protein sequence: CASSPKTSGSTDTQYF. This chain joins TRBV11-3 and TRBJ2-3; 12 bases are a match to TRBD2. This CDR3 comprises 16 residues. Germline V gene lookup returns CDR1 SGHNT and CDR2 YENEEA. The V and J ends lost 5 bases and 3 bases, in that order; junction bases with no gene match: 6.

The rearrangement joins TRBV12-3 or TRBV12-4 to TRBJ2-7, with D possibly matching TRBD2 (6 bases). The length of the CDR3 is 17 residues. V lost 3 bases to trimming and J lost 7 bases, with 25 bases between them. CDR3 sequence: CASSFFLKWDSPGEQYF. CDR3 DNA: TGTGCCAGCAGTTTTTTCTTGAAGTGGGACTCTCCGGGAGAGCAGTACTTC.

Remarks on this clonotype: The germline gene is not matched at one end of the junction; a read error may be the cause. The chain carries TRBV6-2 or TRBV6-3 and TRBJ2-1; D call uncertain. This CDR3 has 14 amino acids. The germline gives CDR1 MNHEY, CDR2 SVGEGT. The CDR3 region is CASSYSSPYNEQSF. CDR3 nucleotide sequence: TGTGCCAGCAGTTACTCGAGTCCCTACAATGAGCAGTCCTTC.